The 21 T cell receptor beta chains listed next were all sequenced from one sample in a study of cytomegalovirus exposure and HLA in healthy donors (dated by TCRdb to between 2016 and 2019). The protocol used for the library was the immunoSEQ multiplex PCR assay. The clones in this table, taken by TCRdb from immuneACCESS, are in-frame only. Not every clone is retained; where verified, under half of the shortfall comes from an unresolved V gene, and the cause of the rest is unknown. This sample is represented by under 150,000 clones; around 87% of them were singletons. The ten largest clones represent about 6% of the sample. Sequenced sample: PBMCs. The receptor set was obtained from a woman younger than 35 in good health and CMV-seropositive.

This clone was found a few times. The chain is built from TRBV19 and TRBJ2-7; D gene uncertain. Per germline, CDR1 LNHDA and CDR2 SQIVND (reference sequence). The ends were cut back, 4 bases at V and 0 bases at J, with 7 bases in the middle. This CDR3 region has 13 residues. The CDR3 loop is CASSRASSYEQYF. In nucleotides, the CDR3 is TGTGCCAGTAGTAGGGCCAGCTCCTACGAGCAGTACTTC.

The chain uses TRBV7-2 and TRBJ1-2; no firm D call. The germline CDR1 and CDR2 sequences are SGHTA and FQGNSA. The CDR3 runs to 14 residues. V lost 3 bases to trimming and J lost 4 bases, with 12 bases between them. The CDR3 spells CASSLNFRGYGYTF. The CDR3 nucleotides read TGTGCCAGCAGCTTGAATTTTCGCGGCTATGGCTACACCTTC.

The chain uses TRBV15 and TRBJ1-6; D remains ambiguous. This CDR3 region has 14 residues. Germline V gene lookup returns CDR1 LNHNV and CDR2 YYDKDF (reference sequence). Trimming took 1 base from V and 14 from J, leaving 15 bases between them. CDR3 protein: CATSRVVEQGALHF. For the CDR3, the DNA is TGTGCCACCAGCAGAGTGGTTGAGCAAGGAGCCCTCCACTTT.

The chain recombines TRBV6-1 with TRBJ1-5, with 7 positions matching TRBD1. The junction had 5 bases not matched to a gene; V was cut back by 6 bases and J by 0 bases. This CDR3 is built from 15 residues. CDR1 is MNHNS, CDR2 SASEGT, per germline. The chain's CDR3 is CASSPTGYSNQPQHF. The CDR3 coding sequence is TGTGCCAGCAGCCCGACAGGGTATAGCAATCAGCCCCAGCATTTT.

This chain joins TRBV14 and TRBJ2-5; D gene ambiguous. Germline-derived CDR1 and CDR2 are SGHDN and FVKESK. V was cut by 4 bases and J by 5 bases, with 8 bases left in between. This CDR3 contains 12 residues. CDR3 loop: CASSLGRETQYF. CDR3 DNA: TGTGCCAGCAGCCTAGGCAGGGAGACCCAGTACTTC.

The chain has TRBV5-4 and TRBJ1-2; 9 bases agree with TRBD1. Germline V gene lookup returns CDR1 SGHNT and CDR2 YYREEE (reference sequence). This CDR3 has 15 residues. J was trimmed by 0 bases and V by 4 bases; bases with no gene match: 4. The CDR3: CASSPWTGANYGYTF. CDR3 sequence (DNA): TGTGCCAGCAGCCCCTGGACAGGGGCTAACTATGGCTACACCTTC. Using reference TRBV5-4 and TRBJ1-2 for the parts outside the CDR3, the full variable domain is ETGVTQSPTHLIKTRGQQVTLRCSSQSGHNTVSWYQQALGQGPQFIFQYYREEENGRGNFPPRFSGLQFPNYSSELNVNALELDDSALYLCASSPWTGANYGYTFGSGTRLTVV.

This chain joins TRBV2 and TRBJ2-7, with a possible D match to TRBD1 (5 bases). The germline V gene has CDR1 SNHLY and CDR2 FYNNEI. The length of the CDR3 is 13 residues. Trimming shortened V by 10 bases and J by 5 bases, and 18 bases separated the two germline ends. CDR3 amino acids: CANNLNRFDEQYF. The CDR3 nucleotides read TGTGCCAATAACCTCAACAGGTTTGACGAGCAGTACTTC.

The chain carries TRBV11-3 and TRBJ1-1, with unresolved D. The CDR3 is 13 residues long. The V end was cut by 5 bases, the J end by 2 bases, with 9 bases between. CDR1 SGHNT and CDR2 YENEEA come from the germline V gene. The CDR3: CASSREGNTEAFF. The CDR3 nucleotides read TGTGCCAGCAGCCGGGAGGGCAACACTGAAGCTTTCTTT.

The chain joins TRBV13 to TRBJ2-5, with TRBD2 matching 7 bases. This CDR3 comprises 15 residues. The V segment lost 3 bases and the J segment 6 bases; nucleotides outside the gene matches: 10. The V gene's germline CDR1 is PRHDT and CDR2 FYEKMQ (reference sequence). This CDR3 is CASSFGLDAIQTQYF. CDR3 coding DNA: TGTGCCAGCAGCTTCGGACTAGATGCCATCCAGACCCAGTACTTC.

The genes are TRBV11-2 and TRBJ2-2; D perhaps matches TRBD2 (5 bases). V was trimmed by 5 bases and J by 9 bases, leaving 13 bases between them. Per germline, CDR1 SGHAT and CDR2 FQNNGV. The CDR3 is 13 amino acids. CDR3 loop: CASSPSGNWELFF. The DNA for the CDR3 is TGTGCCAGCAGCCCGAGCGGTAACTGGGAGCTGTTTTTT. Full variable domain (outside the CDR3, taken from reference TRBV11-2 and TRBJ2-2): EAGVAQSPRYKIIEKRQSVAFWCNPISGHATLYWYQQILGQGPKLLIQFQNNGVVDDSQLPKDRFSAERLKGVDSTLKIQPAKLEDSAVYLCASSPSGNWELFFGEGSRLTVL.

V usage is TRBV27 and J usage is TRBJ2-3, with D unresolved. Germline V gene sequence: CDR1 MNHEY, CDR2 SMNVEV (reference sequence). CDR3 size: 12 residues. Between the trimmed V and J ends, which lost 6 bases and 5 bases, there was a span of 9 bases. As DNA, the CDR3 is TGTGCCAGCAGCCCAATCGGAGATACGCAGTATTTT. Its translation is CASSPIGDTQYF.

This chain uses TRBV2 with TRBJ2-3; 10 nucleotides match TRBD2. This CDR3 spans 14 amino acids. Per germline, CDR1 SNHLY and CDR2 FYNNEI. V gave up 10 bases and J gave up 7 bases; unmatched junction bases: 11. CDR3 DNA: TGTGCCACCCAGCTCCCGACTAGCGGGTATACGCAGTATTTT. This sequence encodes CATQLPTSGYTQYF.

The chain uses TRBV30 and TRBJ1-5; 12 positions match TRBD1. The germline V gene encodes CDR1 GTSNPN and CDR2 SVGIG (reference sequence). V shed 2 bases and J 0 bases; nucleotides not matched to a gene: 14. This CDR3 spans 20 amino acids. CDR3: CAWSPPRGTGGYASNQPQHF. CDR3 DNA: TGTGCCTGGAGTCCCCCCCGAGGGACAGGGGGCTATGCTAGCAATCAGCCCCAGCATTTT.

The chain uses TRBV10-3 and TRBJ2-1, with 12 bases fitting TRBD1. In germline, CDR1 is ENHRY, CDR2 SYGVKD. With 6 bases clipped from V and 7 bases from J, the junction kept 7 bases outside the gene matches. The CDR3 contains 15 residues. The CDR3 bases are TGTGCCATCAGCTCCGGGACAGGGGGCATGAATGAGCAGTTCTTC. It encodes CAISSGTGGMNEQFF.

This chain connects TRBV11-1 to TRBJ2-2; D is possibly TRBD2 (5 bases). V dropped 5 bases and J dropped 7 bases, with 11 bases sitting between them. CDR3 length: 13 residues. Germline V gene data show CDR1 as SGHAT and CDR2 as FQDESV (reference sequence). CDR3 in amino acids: CASSRGLSGELFF. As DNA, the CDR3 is TGTGCCAGCAGCCGGGGTTTAAGCGGGGAGCTGTTTTTT.

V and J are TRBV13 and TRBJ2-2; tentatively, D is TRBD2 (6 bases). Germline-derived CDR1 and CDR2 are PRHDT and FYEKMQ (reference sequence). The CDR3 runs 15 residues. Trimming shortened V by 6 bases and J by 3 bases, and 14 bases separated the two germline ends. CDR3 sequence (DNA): TGTGCCAGCAGGCAGGCGGGGCCTCACACCGGGGAGCTGTTTTTT. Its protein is CASRQAGPHTGELFF. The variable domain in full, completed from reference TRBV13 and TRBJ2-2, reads AAGVIQSPRHLIKEKRETATLKCYPIPRHDTVYWYQQGPGQDPQFLISFYEKMQSDKGSIPDRFSAQQFSDYHSELNMSSLELGDSALYFCASRQAGPHTGELFFGEGSRLTVL.

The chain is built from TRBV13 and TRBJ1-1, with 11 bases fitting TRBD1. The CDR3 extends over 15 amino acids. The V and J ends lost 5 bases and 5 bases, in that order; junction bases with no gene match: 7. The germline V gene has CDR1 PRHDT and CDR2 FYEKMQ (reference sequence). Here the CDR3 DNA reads TGTGCCAGCAGCCAGGACAGGGGGCGGGGGACTGAAGCTTTCTTT. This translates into CASSQDRGRGTEAFF. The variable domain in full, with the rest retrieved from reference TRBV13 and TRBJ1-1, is AAGVIQSPRHLIKEKRETATLKCYPIPRHDTVYWYQQGPGQDPQFLISFYEKMQSDKGSIPDRFSAQQFSDYHSELNMSSLELGDSALYFCASSQDRGRGTEAFFGQGTRLTVV.

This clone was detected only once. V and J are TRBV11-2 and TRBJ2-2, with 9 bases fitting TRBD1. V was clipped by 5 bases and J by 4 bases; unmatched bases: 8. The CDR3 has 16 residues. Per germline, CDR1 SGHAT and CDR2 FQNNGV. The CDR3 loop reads CASSPRTGDGTGELFF. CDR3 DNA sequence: TGTGCCAGCAGCCCTAGGACAGGGGATGGCACCGGGGAGCTGTTTTTT. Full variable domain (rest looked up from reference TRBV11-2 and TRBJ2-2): EAGVAQSPRYKIIEKRQSVAFWCNPISGHATLYWYQQILGQGPKLLIQFQNNGVVDDSQLPKDRFSAERLKGVDSTLKIQPAKLEDSAVYLCASSPRTGDGTGELFFGEGSRLTVL.

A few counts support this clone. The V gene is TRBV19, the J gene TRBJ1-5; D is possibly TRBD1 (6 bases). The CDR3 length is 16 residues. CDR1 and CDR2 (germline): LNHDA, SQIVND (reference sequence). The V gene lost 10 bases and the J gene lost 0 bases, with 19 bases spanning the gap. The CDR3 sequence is CATQTGTLYSNQPQHF. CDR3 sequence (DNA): TGTGCCACCCAAACAGGGACACTATATAGCAATCAGCCCCAGCATTTT.

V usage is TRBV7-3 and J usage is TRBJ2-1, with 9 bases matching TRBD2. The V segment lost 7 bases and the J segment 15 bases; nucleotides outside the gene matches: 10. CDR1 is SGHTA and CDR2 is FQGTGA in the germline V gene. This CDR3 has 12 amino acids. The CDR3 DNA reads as TGTGCCAGCACTTTAGGGCGGGGGGGAAGGTTCTTC. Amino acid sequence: CASTLGRGGRFF. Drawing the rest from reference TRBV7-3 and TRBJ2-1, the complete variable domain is GAGVSQTPSNKVTEKGKYVELRCDPISGHTALYWYRQSLGQGPEFLIYFQGTGAADDSGLPNDRFFAVRPEGSVSTLKIQRTERGDSAVYLCASTLGRGGRFFGPGTRLTVL.

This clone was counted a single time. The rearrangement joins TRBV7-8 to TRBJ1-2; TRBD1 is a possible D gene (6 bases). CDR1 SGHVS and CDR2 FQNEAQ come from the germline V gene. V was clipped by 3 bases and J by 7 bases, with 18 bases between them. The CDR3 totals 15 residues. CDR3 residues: CASSLVTGVRGGYTF. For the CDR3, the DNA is TGTGCCAGCAGCTTGGTGACAGGTGTGAGAGGTGGCTACACCTTC.